The 28 T cell receptor beta chains in this list originate from one sample, sequenced in a study of blood T cell repertoires in COVID-19. TCRdb's table, derived via immunoSEQ multiplex PCR, lists solely in-frame clones and lacks some. This sample yields 90,000 to 120,000 clones, of which 85% to 95% are seen a single time; roughly 1.2% belongs to the top ten. The sequencing sample was made of peripheral blood. These receptors were taken from a woman aged 25 to 45 with acute or convalescent COVID-19.

The rearrangement links TRBV6-1 to TRBJ1-1; D is uncertain. This CDR3 region has 15 residues. From germline, CDR1 is MNHNS and CDR2 SASEGT. Trimming stripped 0 bases from V and 1 base from J, with 9 bases between. The CDR3 is CASSEAYGKNTEAFF. The CDR3 DNA reads as TGTGCCAGCAGTGAAGCGTACGGGAAGAACACTGAAGCTTTCTTT.

J is TRBJ2-1 and V is TRBV7-2, with 7 nucleotides matching TRBD2. Germline lookup yields CDR1 SGHTA and CDR2 FQGNSA. V lost 1 base and J lost 7; bases outside the gene matches: 4. The CDR3 length is 14 residues. The CDR3 region has the DNA TGTGCCAGCAGCTTAGGGCGGGAGAATAATGAGCAGTTCTTC. Protein: CASSLGRENNEQFF. Full variable domain (remainder filled in from reference TRBV7-2 and TRBJ2-1): GAGVSQSPSNKVTEKGKDVELRCDPISGHTALYWYRQSLGQGLEFLIYFQGNSAPDKSGLPSDRFSAERTGGSVSTLTIQRTQQEDSAVYLCASSLGRENNEQFFGPGTRLTVL.

CDR3: CASSLLAGQSTDTQYF. The DNA for the CDR3 is TGTGCCAGCAGCTTATTAGCGGGGCAAAGCACAGATACGCAGTATTTT. V gene TRBV11-2 combines with J gene TRBJ2-3; TRBD2 aligns across 8 bases. The germline V gene has CDR1 SGHAT and CDR2 FQNNGV. There are 16 residues in the CDR3. V dropped 2 bases and J dropped 0; count of bases not matched to a gene: 4.

V is TRBV7-3 and J is TRBJ2-7; D uncertain. The CDR3 totals 13 residues. Trimming shortened V by 0 bases and J by 6 bases, and 9 bases separated the two germline ends. Germline V CDR1 and CDR2: SGHTA, FQGTGA. In DNA form, the CDR3 reads TGTGCCAGCAGCTTAACGGCCCTCTCCGAGCAGTACTTC. As protein: CASSLTALSEQYF.

V gene TRBV19 combines with J gene TRBJ1-2; TRBD1 matches at 7 bases. Trimming cost V 6 bases and J 3 bases; bases outside gene matches: 7. There are 14 residues in the CDR3. Per germline, CDR1 LNHDA and CDR2 SQIVND (reference sequence). The CDR3 DNA reads TGTGCCAGTAGACCGGGACAGAAAGACTATGGCTACACCTTC. The encoded protein is CASRPGQKDYGYTF.

The V and J genes are TRBV12-3 or TRBV12-4 and TRBJ1-5, with a tentative D call TRBD1 (5 bases). The CDR3 is 12 amino acids. CDR3 DNA: TGTGTCTCAGGGTCGGGCAATCAGCCCCAGCATTTT. This encodes CVSGSGNQPQHF.

In nucleotides, the CDR3 is TGTGCCAGCAGCCCCGGGACACTCTACAATGAGCAGTTCTTC. Protein: CASSPGTLYNEQFF. The J gene is TRBJ2-1, the V gene TRBV11-3; maybe TRBD1 (6 bases). The germline gives CDR1 SGHNT, CDR2 YENEEA. V dropped 5 bases and J dropped 3 bases, with 11 bases sitting between them. The CDR3 is made up of 14 amino acids.

The chain couples TRBV6-6 to TRBJ1-5, with a weak D call TRBD1 (5 bases). Germline V CDR1 and CDR2: MNHNY, SVGAGI (reference sequence). Trimming left V 5 bases short and J 6 bases short, with 14 bases between. This CDR3 is built from 14 residues. This chain's CDR3 is CASSGGGVSQPQHF. CDR3 nucleotides: TGTGCCAGCAGTGGGGGAGGGGTTAGTCAGCCCCAGCATTTT.

V gene TRBV5-4 combines with J gene TRBJ1-2, with D possibly TRBD1 on 6 matching bases. CDR3 length: 14 amino acids. Germline V gene sequence: CDR1 SGHNT, CDR2 YYREEE (reference sequence). Trimming cost V 3 bases and J 10 bases, with 19 bases left between them. The CDR3 bases are TGTGCCAGCAGCTCCGGGGACACCATCCTCGACTACACCTTC. Protein: CASSSGDTILDYTF.

The rearrangement joins TRBV14 to TRBJ2-1; no definite D call. The germline CDR1 and CDR2 sequences are SGHDN and FVKESK. This CDR3 spans 12 amino acids. The V end was cut by 3 bases, the J end by 9 bases, with 9 bases between. CDR3 loop: CASSHRRVEQFF. In nucleotides, the CDR3 is TGTGCCAGCAGCCATCGACGGGTTGAGCAGTTCTTC. Full variable domain (outside the CDR3, taken from reference TRBV14 and TRBJ2-1): EAGVTQFPSHSVIEKGQTVTLRCDPISGHDNLYWYRRVMGKEIKFLLHFVKESKQDESGMPNNRFLAERTGGTYSTLKVQPAELEDSGVYFCASSHRRVEQFFGPGTRLTVL.

The gene calls are TRBV27 and TRBJ1-1; 7 positions agree with TRBD1. J gave up 1 base and V 6 bases, and 8 bases lay outside the gene matches. The CDR3 extends over 15 amino acids. CDR1 and CDR2 from the germline V gene are MNHEY and SMNVEV (reference sequence). CDR3 sequence (DNA): TGTGCCAGCAGGAGGGGGCGATGGGAGAACACTGAAGCTTTCTTT. Its translation is CASRRGRWENTEAFF.

The chain has TRBV5-1 and TRBJ1-1, with a tentative D call TRBD1 (6 bases). Germline V gives CDR1 SGHRS, CDR2 YFSETQ. This CDR3 has 15 residues. V shed 0 bases and J shed 4 bases, with 13 bases lying between them. This CDR3 reads CASSLASDSGTEAFF. In DNA form, the CDR3 reads TGCGCCAGCAGCTTGGCCTCGGACAGTGGCACTGAAGCTTTCTTT.

The V and J genes are TRBV28 and TRBJ1-1; 8 bases agree with TRBD1. Germline V CDR1 and CDR2: MDHEN, SYDVKM. The ends lost 1 base at V and 6 bases at J; junction bases unmatched: 7. The CDR3 contains 15 residues. The CDR3 region is CASSLLGTGGSEAFF. The CDR3, as DNA: TGTGCCAGCAGTTTATTGGGGACAGGAGGGTCTGAAGCTTTCTTT. The full variable domain, completed using reference TRBV28 and TRBJ1-1, is DVKVTQSSRYLVKRTGEKVFLECVQDMDHENMFWYRQDPGLGLRLIYFSYDVKMKEKGDIPEGYSVSREKKERFSLILESASTNQTSMYLCASSLLGTGGSEAFFGQGTRLTVV.

The V call is TRBV13, the J call TRBJ1-2; possible D gene TRBD1, 5 bases. The V end was cut by 4 bases, the J end by 8 bases, with 17 bases between. CDR1 PRHDT and CDR2 FYEKMQ come from the germline V gene (reference sequence). CDR3 size: 14 residues. CDR3 sequence (DNA): TGTGCCAGCAGCTGGGGCAGTGGGGATTCGGGCTACACCTTC. It specifies CASSWGSGDSGYTF.

The genes are TRBV28 and TRBJ2-1; 16 bases map to TRBD2. Germline trimming cut 0 bases from V and 6 bases from J; bases unmatched to any gene: 2. Germline assignment: CDR1 MDHEN and CDR2 SYDVKM. The CDR3 runs to 17 residues. CDR3 coding DNA: TGTGCCAGCAGTTTATGGGGACTAGCGGGAGGGAGCAATGAGCAGTTCTTC. Protein sequence: CASSLWGLAGGSNEQFF.

The V gene is TRBV4-1, the J gene TRBJ2-3, with 10 positions matching TRBD2. The CDR3 totals 16 residues. The V gene's germline CDR1 is MGHRA and CDR2 YSYEKL. V shed 2 bases, J shed 5 bases, and the junction held 7 bases outside the gene matches. The CDR3 DNA reads as TGCGCCAGCAGCCAAAGCGTAGCGGGGGGCGGAGATACGCAGTATTTT. This codes for CASSQSVAGGGDTQYF.

The chain has TRBV11-1 and TRBJ1-1; no firm D call. The germline V and J ends were trimmed by 0 bases and 8 bases, with 13 bases remaining between them. The germline gives CDR1 SGHAT, CDR2 FQDESV (reference sequence). The CDR3 extends over 14 amino acids. The CDR3 spells CASSLAWAGPEAFF. The CDR3 bases are TGTGCCAGCAGCTTAGCTTGGGCGGGTCCGGAAGCTTTCTTT.

The sample holds a few counts of this clone. V usage is TRBV4-1 and J usage is TRBJ1-2; the D is unclear. The CDR3 is 17 residues long. Trimming removed 6 bases from V and 8 bases from J, with 28 bases in between. In germline, CDR1 is MGHRA, CDR2 YSYEKL. CDR3: CASSLTGGTRTAGGYTF. The CDR3 region has the DNA TGCGCCAGCAGTCTGACCGGAGGAACGCGGACCGCAGGCGGCTACACCTTC.

The chain links TRBV11-2 to TRBJ2-5; tentatively, D is TRBD1 (5 bases). Looked up from germline, CDR1 is SGHAT and CDR2 is FQNNGV. Trimming took off 1 base at V and 0 bases at J, with 15 bases between the two ends. CDR3 length: 17 amino acids. The CDR3 loop reads CASSLGLDTVYQETQYF. The CDR3 DNA reads as TGTGCCAGCAGCTTAGGTTTGGACACCGTGTACCAAGAGACCCAGTACTTC.

V is TRBV27 and J is TRBJ1-6, with TRBD1 identical over 9 bases. In germline, CDR1 is MNHEY, CDR2 SMNVEV (reference sequence). The CDR3 has 15 residues. J was trimmed by 4 bases and V by 2 bases; bases with no gene match: 0. CDR3 loop: CASSLGQGYNSPLHF. The CDR3 DNA is TGTGCCAGCAGTTTAGGACAGGGGTATAATTCACCCCTCCACTTT.

The count of this clone is one. V is TRBV28 and J is TRBJ2-1, with 8 bases identical to TRBD1. The CDR3 contains 18 residues. V lost 3 bases, J lost 8 bases, and 18 bases stayed unmatched. Germline CDR1 is MDHEN and CDR2 is SYDVKM. The CDR3 loop reads CASSLSSLQGAQLDEQFF. The CDR3 DNA is TGTGCCAGCAGTTTGTCGTCTCTGCAGGGGGCGCAATTGGATGAGCAGTTCTTC. The variable domain in full, with the rest retrieved from reference TRBV28 and TRBJ2-1, is DVKVTQSSRYLVKRTGEKVFLECVQDMDHENMFWYRQDPGLGLRLIYFSYDVKMKEKGDIPEGYSVSREKKERFSLILESASTNQTSMYLCASSLSSLQGAQLDEQFFGPGTRLTVL.

This rearrangement joins TRBV11-3 to TRBJ2-5, with 7 bases matching TRBD2. The V segment lost 3 bases and the J segment 5 bases; nucleotides outside the gene matches: 15. Germline-derived CDR1 and CDR2 are SGHNT and YENEEA. This CDR3 is 17 amino acids long. The CDR3 DNA follows: TGTGCCAGCAGCTTGGGGATTAGGCCTAGCGGCGGGGAGACCCAGTACTTC. Protein product: CASSLGIRPSGGETQYF.

V usage is TRBV28 and J usage is TRBJ2-7, with a tentative D call TRBD2 (5 bases). The germline gives CDR1 MDHEN, CDR2 SYDVKM. V was trimmed by 9 bases and J by 3 bases, leaving 15 bases between them. This CDR3 comprises 13 residues. The CDR3 spells CASWGVGSYEQYF. CDR3 sequence (DNA): TGTGCCAGTTGGGGAGTGGGAAGCTACGAGCAGTACTTC.

V usage is TRBV28 and J usage is TRBJ2-1, with TRBD2 as a possible D gene (6 bases). The V end was cut by 4 bases, the J end by 7 bases, with 11 bases between. This CDR3 has 13 amino acids. CDR1 and CDR2 from the germline V gene are MDHEN and SYDVKM. This chain's CDR3 is CASSSTRLNEQFF. The CDR3 coding sequence is TGTGCCAGCAGTTCGACTAGATTGAATGAGCAGTTCTTC.

The CDR3 loop reads CASSLDAGRGGNEQFF. The CDR3 DNA sequence: TGCGCCAGCAGCTTGGACGCGGGTCGAGGGGGTAATGAGCAGTTCTTC. The genes are TRBV5-1 and TRBJ2-1, with D perhaps TRBD1 (6 bases). The germline V gene has CDR1 SGHRS and CDR2 YFSETQ. The CDR3 runs 16 residues. V dropped 0 bases and J dropped 7 bases, with 17 bases sitting between them.

This clone occurred a few times. V gene TRBV6-2 or TRBV6-3 combines with J gene TRBJ1-2, with D hard to call. Germline-derived CDR1 and CDR2 are MNHEY and SVGEGT. Trimming left V 5 bases short and J 0 bases short, with 13 bases between. The CDR3 runs 15 residues. In DNA form, the CDR3 reads TGTGCCAGCAGTACAAGACTGGAAGCTAACTATGGCTACACCTTC. As protein: CASSTRLEANYGYTF.

The V and J genes are TRBV30 and TRBJ1-3, with D possibly matching TRBD1 (6 bases). Germline V gene sequence: CDR1 GTSNPN, CDR2 SVGIG (reference sequence). V was clipped by 5 bases and J by 0 bases, with 14 bases between them. CDR3 length: 15 amino acids. In DNA form, the CDR3 reads TGTGCCTGGGGGCACACAGGGAACTCTGGAAACACCATATATTTT. As protein: CAWGHTGNSGNTIYF.

The rearrangement links TRBV6-6 to TRBJ2-7, with a possible D match to TRBD1 (5 bases). The CDR3 runs to 13 residues. V lost 2 bases, J lost 8 bases, and 13 bases lay in between. Germline V CDR1 and CDR2: MNHNY, SVGAGI (reference sequence). CDR3 amino acids: CASSYLDTSKQYF. CDR3 in DNA: TGTGCCAGCAGTTACCTGGACACAAGCAAGCAGTACTTC.